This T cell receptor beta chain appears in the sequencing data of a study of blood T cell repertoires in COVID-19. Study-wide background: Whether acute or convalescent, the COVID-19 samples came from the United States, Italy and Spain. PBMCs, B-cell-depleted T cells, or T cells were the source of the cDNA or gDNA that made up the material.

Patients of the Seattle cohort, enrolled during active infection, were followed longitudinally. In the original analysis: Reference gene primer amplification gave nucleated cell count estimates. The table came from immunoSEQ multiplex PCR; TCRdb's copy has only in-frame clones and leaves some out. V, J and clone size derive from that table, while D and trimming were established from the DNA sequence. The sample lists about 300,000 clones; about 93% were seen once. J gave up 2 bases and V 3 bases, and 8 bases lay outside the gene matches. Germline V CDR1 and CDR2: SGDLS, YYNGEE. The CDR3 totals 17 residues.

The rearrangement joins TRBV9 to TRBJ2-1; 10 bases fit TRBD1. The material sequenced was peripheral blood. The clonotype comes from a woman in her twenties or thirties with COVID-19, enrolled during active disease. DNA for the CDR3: TGTGCCAGCAGCGCAGAGACCGGGACAGGGGCCTACAATGAGCAGTTCTTC. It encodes CASSAETGTGAYNEQFF.